The 21 T cell receptor beta chains given below trace back to one sample, sequenced in a study of early T cells in non-severe SARS-CoV-2 infection listed by TCRdb under 2021. Library preparation was by 5' RACE. The run used a NextSeq 500. TCRdb reprocessing: public reads trimmed at Q25 with fastp, clones called with MiXCR, in-frame beta chains kept. Each entry merges the rows of one CDR3 protein and shows their most common DNA and genes. Within this sample are under 95,000 distinct CDR3 sequences, with 12% of them counted one time only. The top ten constitute 3.4% of the sample. The source material was whole blood. These TCRs come from an adult who was a healthcare worker with PCR-confirmed SARS-CoV-2 infection or an uninfected control (not recorded which).

This clonotype was seen at least ten times. The V gene is TRBV27, the J gene TRBJ2-7; TRBD2 agrees at 12 bases. CDR1 is MNHEY and CDR2 is SMNVEV in the germline V gene (reference sequence). V gave up 5 bases and J gave up 5 bases; unmatched junction bases: 4. The CDR3 extends over 14 amino acids. CDR3 sequence: CASSTSGRLDEQYF. For the CDR3, the DNA is TGTGCCAGCAGTACTAGCGGGAGGCTTGACGAGCAGTACTTC.

This clonotype was detected a few times. The V call is TRBV29-1, the J call TRBJ2-2, with D hard to call. Looked up from germline, CDR1 is SQVTM and CDR2 is ANQGSEA. The CDR3 contains 13 residues. V was pared by 3 bases and J by 6 bases, with 11 bases between. The CDR3 protein is CSVEGMASGELFF. The CDR3 coding sequence is TGCAGCGTTGAGGGTATGGCGTCCGGGGAGCTGTTTTTT.

This clonotype was seen a few times. This sequence joins TRBV5-1 and TRBJ1-1, with D maybe TRBD1 (5 bases). Germline V CDR1 and CDR2: SGHRS, YFSETQ. V lost 2 bases, J lost 2 bases, and 22 bases lay in between. There are 18 residues in the CDR3. The CDR3 DNA is TGCGCCAGCAGCTTCCTCCCGGGACCAGGGCTCTTTAACACTGAAGCTTTCTTT. This translates into CASSFLPGPGLFNTEAFF.

This clonotype came up many times. The rearrangement joins TRBV15 to TRBJ2-5; TRBD2 matches 7 bases. Germline V lookup: CDR1 LNHNV, CDR2 YYDKDF (reference sequence). There are 15 residues in the CDR3. Trimming cost V 3 bases and J 5 bases; bases outside gene matches: 9. The CDR3 bases are TGTGCCACCAGCAGTGGGCGGGAGAGGATGGAGACCCAGTACTTC. Translated, it gives CATSSGRERMETQYF.

This clonotype has a handful of counts. The chain uses TRBV6-5 and TRBJ2-1; 10 bases are shared with TRBD2. This CDR3 spans 16 amino acids. In germline, CDR1 is MNHEY, CDR2 SVGAGI. V was clipped by 0 bases and J by 9 bases; unmatched bases: 8. In DNA form, the CDR3 reads TGTGCCAGCAGTTACTCGTCTAGCGGGGGCCTTCGTGAGCAGTTCTTC. It specifies CASSYSSSGGLREQFF.

The chain recombines TRBV20-1 with TRBJ1-4; D gene uncertain. Trimming pared 3 bases from V and 4 bases from J, leaving 9 bases between. The germline CDR1 and CDR2 sequences are DFQATT and SNEGSKA (reference sequence). The CDR3 has 13 amino acids. The CDR3 DNA reads as TGCAGTGCTAGCCGGCAGAATAATGAAAAACTGTTTTTT. Its translation: CSASRQNNEKLFF.

This clonotype has ten or more counts. The gene calls are TRBV5-4 and TRBJ2-2, with D tentatively TRBD2 (5 bases). There are 15 residues in the CDR3. V lost 0 bases and J lost 3, with 9 bases in between. Per germline, CDR1 SGHNT and CDR2 YYREEE (reference sequence). The CDR3 reads CASSLGAGDTGELFF. The CDR3 nucleotides read TGTGCCAGCAGCTTGGGCGCCGGGGACACCGGGGAGCTGTTTTTT.

This clonotype was seen ten or more times. The chain couples TRBV7-9 to TRBJ1-2, with D maybe TRBD1 (6 bases). V lost 1 base and J 4 bases, leaving 13 bases between the germline ends. CDR3 length: 15 amino acids. Looked up from germline, CDR1 is SEHNR and CDR2 is FQNEAQ (reference sequence). This chain's CDR3 is CASSLGDRTRYGYTF. The CDR3 DNA reads TGTGCCAGCAGCTTAGGTGACAGGACCCGCTATGGCTACACCTTC.

This clonotype was seen repeatedly, ten times or more. This chain joins TRBV20-1 and TRBJ2-7; possibly TRBD1 for D (6 bases). With 0 bases removed from V and 7 bases from J, the gap between germline ends came to 16 bases. CDR3 length: 14 residues. Per germline, CDR1 DFQATT and CDR2 SNEGSKA (reference sequence). The CDR3 here is CSARDLGGRKEQYF. The CDR3 nucleotides are TGCAGTGCTAGAGATCTAGGGGGTCGCAAGGAGCAGTACTTC.

This clonotype was seen once. The chain combines TRBV18 with TRBJ2-3, with D possibly being TRBD2 (6 bases). The CDR3 contains 13 residues. Germline V CDR1 and CDR2: KGHSH, LQKENI. V dropped 5 bases and J dropped 3 bases, with 9 bases sitting between them. The chain's CDR3 is CASSDGGTDTQYF. Here the CDR3 DNA reads TGTGCCAGCTCAGACGGGGGAACAGATACGCAGTATTTT.

The V call is TRBV13, the J call TRBJ2-3; 9 bases agree with TRBD1. Trimming removed 5 bases from V and 1 base from J; junction bases left unmatched: 4. The CDR3 contains 15 residues. Germline CDR1 is PRHDT and CDR2 is FYEKMQ (reference sequence). In DNA form, the CDR3 reads TGTGCCAGCAGCCCGGACAGGGGCGGCACAGATACGCAGTATTTT. Translated: CASSPDRGGTDTQYF.

The chain combines TRBV20-1 with TRBJ1-2, with a tentative D call TRBD1 (5 bases). Germline assignment: CDR1 DFQATT and CDR2 SNEGSKA (reference sequence). The CDR3 is made up of 12 amino acids. The DNA of the CDR3 is TGCAGCCACCGGAGGGGCAACTATGGCTACACCTTC. Translated, it gives CSHRRGNYGYTF.

The chain combines TRBV27 with TRBJ1-1, with a tentative D call TRBD1 (6 bases). The germline CDR1 and CDR2 sequences are MNHEY and SMNVEV (reference sequence). V gave up 5 bases and J gave up 2 bases, with 18 bases separating them. CDR3 length: 16 residues. Here the CDR3 reads CASSPTPTGANTEAFF. The CDR3 DNA sequence: TGTGCCAGCAGTCCTACCCCGACAGGCGCCAACACTGAAGCTTTCTTT.

This chain uses TRBV20-1 with TRBJ2-7, with 8 bases fitting TRBD2. The V segment lost 6 bases and the J segment 4 bases; nucleotides outside the gene matches: 14. The CDR3 has 15 amino acids. Germline loops: CDR1 DFQATT, CDR2 SNEGSKA (reference sequence). CDR3 DNA sequence: TGCAGTGCCATTAGACGGGGACTAGATATGTACGAGCAGTACTTC. Protein sequence: CSAIRRGLDMYEQYF.

This clonotype was counted between two and nine times. The J gene is TRBJ1-2, the V gene TRBV2; D might be TRBD1 (5 bases). The CDR3 has 15 residues. Looked up from germline, CDR1 is SNHLY and CDR2 is FYNNEI. V was cut by 6 bases and J by 5 bases, with 19 bases left in between. This chain's CDR3 is CASSGQSHRGYGYTF. In nucleotides, the CDR3 is TGTGCCAGCAGCGGACAATCCCATCGGGGGTATGGCTACACCTTC.

The chain couples TRBV5-1 to TRBJ1-5, with D maybe TRBD1 (6 bases). CDR1 and CDR2 from the germline V gene are SGHRS and YFSETQ. The CDR3 is 15 residues long. Trimming left V 4 bases short and J 4 bases short, with 15 bases between. The CDR3 reads CASSLAGAQNQPQHF. In DNA, the CDR3 is TGCGCCAGCAGCCTGGCAGGGGCGCAGAATCAGCCCCAGCATTTT.

This clonotype was recorded at least ten times. The chain has TRBV12-3 or TRBV12-4 and TRBJ2-2; TRBD2 matches 7 bases. Germline trimming cut 2 bases from V and 7 bases from J; bases unmatched to any gene: 1. CDR3 size: 13 residues. This CDR3 reads CASSLTGGGELFF. DNA for the CDR3: TGTGCCAGCAGTTTAACGGGGGGCGGGGAGCTGTTTTTT.

This clonotype came up many times. This chain joins TRBV27 and TRBJ2-7; D gene unclear. The V end lost 6 bases, the J end lost 6 bases, and 15 bases lay between the germline ends. CDR1 is MNHEY and CDR2 is SMNVEV in the germline V gene (reference sequence). The length of the CDR3 is 13 residues. In nucleotides, the CDR3 is TGTGCCAGCAGCTCCGGCAGATTCGCCGAGCAGTACTTC. Its translation: CASSSGRFAEQYF.

The chain is built from TRBV12-3 or TRBV12-4 and TRBJ1-1; possible D gene TRBD1, 5 bases. V lost 5 bases to trimming and J lost 4 bases, with 14 bases between them. The CDR3 totals 14 residues. In DNA, the CDR3 is TGTGCCAGCAGTCCGCCTCCGGGGGGCACTGAAGCTTTCTTT. Encoded protein: CASSPPPGGTEAFF.

This clonotype was detected only a few times. The rearrangement links TRBV12-3 or TRBV12-4 to TRBJ2-1, with 8 bases matching TRBD1. The V segment lost 6 bases and the J segment 7 bases; nucleotides outside the gene matches: 8. The CDR3 loop spans 14 amino acids. CDR3: CASRPRTGPNEQFF. CDR3 coding DNA: TGTGCCAGCAGACCAAGGACAGGGCCAAATGAGCAGTTCTTC.

This clonotype was recorded many times. The J gene is TRBJ2-5, the V gene TRBV28; TRBD2 aligns across 7 bases. The CDR3 length is 13 residues. V shed 5 bases, J shed 5 bases, and the junction held 5 bases outside the gene matches. The germline CDR1 and CDR2 sequences are MDHEN and SYDVKM. Here the CDR3 reads CASSLTSLETQYF. As DNA, the CDR3 is TGTGCCAGCAGTCTGACTAGCTTGGAGACCCAGTACTTC.